Given below is one TCR beta chain in context. This sample is part of a study of technical replicates of blood from a few donors. From germline, CDR1 is LNHDA and CDR2 SQIVND (reference sequence). The CDR3 consists of 13 residues. The V and J ends lost 9 bases and 7 bases, in that order; junction bases with no gene match: 4. Libraries were prepared by immunoSEQ multiplex PCR; TCRdb keeps only in-frame clonotypes and omits some of them. The table has fewer than 90,000 clones, 70% to 90% seen once. This sequence joins TRBV19 and TRBJ2-7, with 15 bases identical to TRBD2. The sample taken for sequencing was T cells isolated from PBMCs. The sequence was obtained from a human donor in good health. As DNA, the CDR3 is TGTGCCAGCACGGGACTAGCGGGAGGTGAGCAGTACTTC. Its translation is CASTGLAGGEQYF.